This T cell receptor beta chain emerged from a study of T cell repertoires in cytomegalovirus infection. The wider study: The public TCR beta signatures pointed to both CMV infection and matching HLA type.

TCRdb reanalysed the reads using MiXCR and keeps one entry per CDR3 protein. The data hold around 450,000 distinct CDR3 sequences, with around 11% observed a single time. General study points: What dominated the ex vivo response were HLA-C-restricted CMV-specific TCR beta clonotypes. Summed public TCR beta family frequency identified CMV carriers bearing the relevant HLA.

V was pared by 2 bases and J by 3 bases, with 8 bases between. The CDR3 consists of 13 residues. The germline V gene encodes CDR1 MDHEN and CDR2 SYDVKM. This clonotype was seen repeatedly, ten times or more. Antigen unknown. The sample consisted of PBMCs. J is TRBJ2-7 and V is TRBV28; D gene unclear. The TCR comes from a human donor in good health (CMV status not recorded). Some clones in this sample may be carry-over from other donors' samples. The CDR3 coding sequence is TGTGCCAGCAGTTTACCCCTTTACTACGAGCAGTACTTC. Residues: CASSLPLYYEQYF. The whole variable domain, remainder taken from reference TRBV28 and TRBJ2-7, is DVKVTQSSRYLVKRTGEKVFLECVQDMDHENMFWYRQDPGLGLRLIYFSYDVKMKEKGDIPEGYSVSREKKERFSLILESASTNQTSMYLCASSLPLYYEQYFGPGTRLTVT.